This T cell receptor (beta chain) was obtained from a study of blood T cell repertoires in COVID-19. For the study at large: T cells, B-cell-depleted T cells, or PBMCs supplied cDNA or gDNA.

Trimming took 9 bases from V and 3 from J, leaving 13 bases between them. The CDR3 contains 13 residues. CDR1 is KGHDR and CDR2 is SFDVKD in the germline V gene. Here immunoSEQ multiplex PCR was the method, and the copy in TCRdb shows in-frame clones only, minus some. The data show approximately 57,000 clones, about 85% seen once. This receptor was identified in a man in his forties or fifties with active COVID-19. This rearrangement joins TRBV24-1 to TRBJ1-2; D remains ambiguous. The specimen was peripheral blood. The CDR3 region has the DNA TGTGCCACCGGCAGAGGGTCGGACTATGGCTACACCTTC. This gives the protein CATGRGSDYGYTF.